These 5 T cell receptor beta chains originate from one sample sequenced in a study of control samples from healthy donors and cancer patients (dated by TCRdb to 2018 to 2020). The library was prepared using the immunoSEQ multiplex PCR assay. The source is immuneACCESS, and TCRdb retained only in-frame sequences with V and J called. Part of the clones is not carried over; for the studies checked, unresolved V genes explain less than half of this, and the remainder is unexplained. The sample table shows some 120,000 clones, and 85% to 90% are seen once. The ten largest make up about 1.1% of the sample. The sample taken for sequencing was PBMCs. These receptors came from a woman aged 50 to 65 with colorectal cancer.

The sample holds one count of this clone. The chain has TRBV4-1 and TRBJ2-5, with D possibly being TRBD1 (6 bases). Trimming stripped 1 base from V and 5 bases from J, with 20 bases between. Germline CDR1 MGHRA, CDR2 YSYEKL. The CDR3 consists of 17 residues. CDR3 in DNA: TGCGCCAGCAGCCAAGCCACGGGCAGGGGTCCTCCCGAGACCCAGTACTTC. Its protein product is CASSQATGRGPPETQYF.

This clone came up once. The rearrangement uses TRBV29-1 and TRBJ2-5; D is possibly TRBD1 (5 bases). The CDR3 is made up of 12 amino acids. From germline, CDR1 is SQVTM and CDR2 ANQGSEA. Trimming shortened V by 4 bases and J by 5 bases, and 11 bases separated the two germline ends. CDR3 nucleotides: TGCAGCGTTGCCAGGGTTCCGGAGACCCAGTACTTC. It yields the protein CSVARVPETQYF.

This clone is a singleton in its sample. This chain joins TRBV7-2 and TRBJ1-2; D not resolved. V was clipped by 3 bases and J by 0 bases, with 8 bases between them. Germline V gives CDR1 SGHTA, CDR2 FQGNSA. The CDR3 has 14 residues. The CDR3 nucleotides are TGTGCCAGCAGCTTTGGGGAAGCTAACTATGGCTACACCTTC. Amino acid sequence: CASSFGEANYGYTF. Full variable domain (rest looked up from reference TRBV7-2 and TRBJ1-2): GAGVSQSPSNKVTEKGKDVELRCDPISGHTALYWYRQSLGQGLEFLIYFQGNSAPDKSGLPSDRFSAERTGGSVSTLTIQRTQQEDSAVYLCASSFGEANYGYTFGSGTRLTVV.

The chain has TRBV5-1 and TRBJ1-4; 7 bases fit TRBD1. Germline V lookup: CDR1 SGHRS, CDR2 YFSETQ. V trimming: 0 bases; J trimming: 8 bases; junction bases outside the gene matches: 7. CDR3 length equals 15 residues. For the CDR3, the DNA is TGCGCCAGCAGCTTGGCAGGGGGTGGAGGCGAAAAACTGTTTTTT. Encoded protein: CASSLAGGGGEKLFF.

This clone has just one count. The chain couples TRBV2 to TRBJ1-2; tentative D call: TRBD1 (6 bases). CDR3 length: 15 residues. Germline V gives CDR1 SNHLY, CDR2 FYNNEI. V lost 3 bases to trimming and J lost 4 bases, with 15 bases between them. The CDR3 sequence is CASSDYRAGSYGYTF. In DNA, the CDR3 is TGTGCCAGCAGTGATTACAGGGCGGGGAGCTATGGCTACACCTTC. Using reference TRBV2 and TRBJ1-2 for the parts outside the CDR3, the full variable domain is EPEVTQTPSHQVTQMGQEVILRCVPISNHLYFYWYRQILGQKVEFLVSFYNNEISEKSEIFDDQFSVERPDGSNFTLKIRSTKLEDSAMYFCASSDYRAGSYGYTFGSGTRLTVV.